The present T cell receptor (beta chain) was sequenced within a study of blood T cell repertoires in COVID-19. Study information: Researchers got acute and convalescent COVID-19 samples from the United States, Italy and Spain. PBMCs, B-cell-depleted T cells, or T cells were the source of the cDNA or gDNA that made up the material.

In its sample, this clone was seen a few times. Germline CDR1 reads MNHEY; CDR2 reads SVGAGI. This CDR3 has 16 amino acids. Trimming took off 0 bases at V and 4 bases at J, with 12 bases between the two ends. Authors' analysis steps: By means of reference gene primer amplification, nucleated cell counts were estimated. The repertoire was sequenced with immunoSEQ multiplex PCR; TCRdb's copy has only in-frame clones and lacks some. That table is the source of V, J and clone size, and D and trimming were worked out from the DNA. The sample holds more than 25,000 clones, 89% seen once. Sequenced input: peripheral blood. The rearrangement uses TRBV6-5 and TRBJ2-2; the D gene is possibly TRBD1 (6 bases). This receptor was identified in a human donor in a cohort sampled during active COVID-19. The CDR3 loop reads CASSYSIQGTTGELFF. CDR3 sequence (DNA): TGTGCCAGCAGTTACTCGATTCAGGGGACCACCGGGGAGCTGTTTTTT.